Each of the 11 T cell receptor beta chains below was sequenced from the same sample in a study of T cells in Graves' hyperthyroidism and ophthalmopathy. There were TCR beta CDR3 regions amplified from RNA transcripts. With the HTBI primer set, the TCR CDR3 went through a first round of RT-PCR. TCRdb re-called the multiplex PCR reads with MiXCR, one entry per CDR3 protein. The table lists hundreds of thousands of distinct CDR3 sequences, around 15% of them singletons. Sequenced sample: blood. The receptors here all came from a man younger than 35 with Graves' ophthalmopathy.

About this clonotype: This may be a read error: a much more frequent sequence differs by one nucleotide. V is TRBV20-1 and J is TRBJ2-1, with D possibly matching TRBD2 (7 bases). The V gene's germline CDR1 is DFQATT and CDR2 SNEGSKA (reference sequence). CDR3 size: 16 residues. The CDR3, as DNA: TGCAGTGGTAGAGGGAACGGGGGGCGATCCTACGATGAGCAGTTCTTC. It encodes CSGRGNGGRSYDEQFF.

The sample holds many counts of this clonotype. This rearrangement joins TRBV6-1 to TRBJ2-3; TRBD2 agrees at 8 bases. The CDR3 contains 14 residues. CDR1 is MNHNS and CDR2 is SASEGT in the germline V gene. J lost 7 bases, V lost 7 bases, and 10 bases had no gene match. CDR3 DNA sequence: TGTGCCAGCACAAGAGCGGGGGCGGGAAATACGCAGTATTTT. This sequence encodes CASTRAGAGNTQYF.

The genes are TRBV7-9 and TRBJ2-3; 13 nucleotides align to TRBD2. J lost 2 bases, V lost 5 bases, and 7 bases had no gene match. This CDR3 contains 17 residues. Germline CDR1 reads SEHNR; CDR2 reads FQNEAQ (reference sequence). The chain's CDR3 is CASSHWTSGGTTDTQYF. As DNA, the CDR3 is TGTGCCAGCAGCCACTGGACTAGCGGGGGTACCACAGATACGCAGTATTTT.

With respect to this clonotype: A much larger clone is a single base away; this may be a read error. The chain carries TRBV20-1 and TRBJ2-3, with 7 bases matching TRBD1. Per germline, CDR1 DFQATT and CDR2 SNEGSKA (reference sequence). The CDR3 sequence is 14 residues long. V shed 5 bases and J 5 bases; nucleotides not matched to a gene: 10. The CDR3 reads CSASPPPGGDTQYF. In DNA, the CDR3 is TGCAGTGCTTCCCCCCCCCCAGGGGGAGATACGCAGTATTTT.

This clonotype was observed a handful of times. The chain links TRBV4-1 to TRBJ2-5; 15 positions agree with TRBD2. CDR1 is MGHRA, CDR2 YSYEKL, per germline. V lost 4 bases and J lost 6; bases outside the gene matches: 3. The CDR3 is made up of 15 amino acids. The CDR3 reads CASSPGLAGGQTQYF. As DNA, the CDR3 is TGCGCCAGCAGCCCGGGACTAGCGGGGGGCCAGACCCAGTACTTC.

This clonotype was observed at least ten times. The DNA for the CDR3 is TGTGCCAGCAGCCCTAGCGGGGGGATCTACAATGAGCAGTTCTTC. Residues: CASSPSGGIYNEQFF. The rearrangement links TRBV7-8 to TRBJ2-1, with 11 bases identical to TRBD2. CDR3 length equals 15 residues. In germline, CDR1 is SGHVS, CDR2 FQNEAQ. V dropped 5 bases and J dropped 3; count of bases not matched to a gene: 3.

As for this clonotype: A single base separates this from a much larger clone, so it may be a read error. The V gene is TRBV3-1, the J gene TRBJ1-3; no reliable D call. Germline assignment: CDR1 LGHDT and CDR2 YNNKEL (reference sequence). CDR3 length: 14 residues. Here the CDR3 DNA reads TGTGCCAGCAGCCAACCCCACGGATTGAACACCATACATTTT. It codes for CASSQPHGLNTIHF. Looking up the rest from reference TRBV3-1 and TRBJ1-3 gives the full variable domain: DTAVSQTPKYLVTQMGNDKSIKCEQNLGHDTMYWYKQDSKKFLKIMFSYNNKELIINETVPNRFSPKSPDKAHLNLHINSLELGDSAVYFCASSQPHGLNTIHFGEGSWLTVV.

This clonotype was seen repeatedly, ten times or more. V usage is TRBV6-1 and J usage is TRBJ2-5, with TRBD1 matching over 10 bases. This CDR3 region has 16 residues. Germline V gene sequence: CDR1 MNHNS, CDR2 SASEGT. Trimming removed 2 bases from V and 5 bases from J; junction bases left unmatched: 8. In nucleotides, the CDR3 is TGTGCCAGCAGTGAACGGGGAGGGACAGGGGTCGAGACCCAGTACTTC. Protein sequence: CASSERGGTGVETQYF.

This clonotype was seen only a few times. The chain is built from TRBV5-1 and TRBJ2-7, with 10 bases identical to TRBD2. The CDR3 is 17 residues long. Germline-derived CDR1 and CDR2 are SGHRS and YFSETQ. The V and J ends lost 0 bases and 0 bases, in that order; junction bases with no gene match: 6. The CDR3 protein is CASSLGLAGVFSYEQYF. The CDR3 DNA sequence: TGCGCCAGCAGCTTGGGACTAGCGGGCGTTTTCTCCTACGAGCAGTACTTC.

This clonotype was found many times. This chain uses TRBV5-1 with TRBJ1-1; D remains ambiguous. The CDR3 totals 14 residues. Trimming removed 0 bases at V and 3 bases at J, with 9 bases between. Per the germline V gene, CDR1 is SGHRS and CDR2 is YFSETQ. The CDR3 nucleotides read TGCGCCAGCAGCTTGGGGGAGGGTGACACTGAAGCTTTCTTT. It codes for CASSLGEGDTEAFF.

This clonotype has ten or more counts. The rearrangement joins TRBV27 to TRBJ1-1; tentatively, D is TRBD1 (6 bases). Germline V lookup: CDR1 MNHEY, CDR2 SMNVEV (reference sequence). The CDR3 contains 15 residues. V shed 1 base and J shed 4 bases, with 13 bases lying between them. CDR3 amino acids: CASSLFFTGPTEAFF. CDR3 DNA: TGTGCCAGCAGTTTATTTTTTACAGGGCCCACTGAAGCTTTCTTT.